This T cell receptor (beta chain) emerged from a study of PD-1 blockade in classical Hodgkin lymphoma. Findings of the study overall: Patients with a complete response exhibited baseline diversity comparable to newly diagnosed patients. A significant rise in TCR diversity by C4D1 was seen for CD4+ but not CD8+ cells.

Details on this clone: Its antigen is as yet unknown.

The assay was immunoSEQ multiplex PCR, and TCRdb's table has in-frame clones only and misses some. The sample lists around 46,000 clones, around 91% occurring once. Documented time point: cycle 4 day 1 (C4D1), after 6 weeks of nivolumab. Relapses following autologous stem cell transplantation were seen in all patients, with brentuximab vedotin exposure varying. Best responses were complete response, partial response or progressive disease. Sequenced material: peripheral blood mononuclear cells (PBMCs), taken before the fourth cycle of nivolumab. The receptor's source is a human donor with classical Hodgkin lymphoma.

This CDR3 reads CASSLRSGRGDTQYF. The CDR3 DNA follows: TGTGCCAGCAGCTTAAGGTCAGGGAGGGGAGATACGCAGTATTTT. The rearrangement links TRBV7-2 to TRBJ2-3; 7 positions match TRBD2. CDR1 is SGHTA and CDR2 is FQGNSA in the germline V gene. The CDR3 covers 15 residues. Germline trimming cut 2 bases from V and 5 bases from J; bases unmatched to any gene: 7.